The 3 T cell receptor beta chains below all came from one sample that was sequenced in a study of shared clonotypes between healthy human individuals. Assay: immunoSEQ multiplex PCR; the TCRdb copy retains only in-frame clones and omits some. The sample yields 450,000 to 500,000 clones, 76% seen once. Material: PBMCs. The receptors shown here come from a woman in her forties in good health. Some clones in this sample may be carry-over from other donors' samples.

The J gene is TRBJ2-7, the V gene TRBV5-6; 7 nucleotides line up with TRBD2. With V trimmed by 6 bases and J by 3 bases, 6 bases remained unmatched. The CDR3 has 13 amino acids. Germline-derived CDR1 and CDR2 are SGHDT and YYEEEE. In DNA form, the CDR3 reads TGTGCCAGCACCAAGCGGGACGGCTACGAGCAGTACTTC. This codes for CASTKRDGYEQYF. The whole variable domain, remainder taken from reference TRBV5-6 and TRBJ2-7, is DAGVTQSPTHLIKTRGQQVTLRCSPKSGHDTVSWYQQALGQGPQFIFQYYEEEERQRGNFPDRFSGHQFPNYSSELNVNALLLGDSALYLCASTKRDGYEQYFGPGTRLTVT.

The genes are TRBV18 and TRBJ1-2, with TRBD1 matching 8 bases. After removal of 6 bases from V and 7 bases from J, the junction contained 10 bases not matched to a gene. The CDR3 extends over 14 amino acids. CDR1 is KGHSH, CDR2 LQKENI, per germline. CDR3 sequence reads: CASSSARGQFGYTF. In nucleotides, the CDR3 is TGTGCCAGCTCCTCGGCCAGGGGGCAGTTTGGCTACACCTTC.

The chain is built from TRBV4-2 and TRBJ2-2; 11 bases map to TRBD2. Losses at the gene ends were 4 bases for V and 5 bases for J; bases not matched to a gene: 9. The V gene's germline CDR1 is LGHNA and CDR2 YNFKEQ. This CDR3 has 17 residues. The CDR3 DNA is TGTGCCAGCAGCCTATCGACTAGCGGGAAAGGGACCGGGGAGCTGTTTTTT. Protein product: CASSLSTSGKGTGELFF.